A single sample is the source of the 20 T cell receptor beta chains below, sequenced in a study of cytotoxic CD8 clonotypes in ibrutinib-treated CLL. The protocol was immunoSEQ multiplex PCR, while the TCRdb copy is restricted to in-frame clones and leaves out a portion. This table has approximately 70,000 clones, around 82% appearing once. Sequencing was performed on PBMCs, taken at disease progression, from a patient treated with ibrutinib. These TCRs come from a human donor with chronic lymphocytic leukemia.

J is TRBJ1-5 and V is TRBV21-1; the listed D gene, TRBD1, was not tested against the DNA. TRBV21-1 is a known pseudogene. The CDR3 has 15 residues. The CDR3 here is CASSSRTAPNQPQHF. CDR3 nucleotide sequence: TGTGCCAGCAGCAGCCGGACAGCTCCCAATCAGCCCCAGCATTTT.

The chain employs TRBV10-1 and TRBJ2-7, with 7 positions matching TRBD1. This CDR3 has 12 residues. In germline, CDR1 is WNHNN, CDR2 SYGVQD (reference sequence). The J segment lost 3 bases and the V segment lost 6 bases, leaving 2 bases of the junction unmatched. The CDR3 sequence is CASRTGSYEQYF. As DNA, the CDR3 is TGCGCCAGCAGGACAGGGAGCTACGAGCAGTACTTC.

The CDR3 loop is CASSQEEWSNEQFF. In DNA, the CDR3 is TGCGCCAGCAGCCAAGAGGAGTGGAGCAATGAGCAGTTCTTC. The V call is TRBV4-1, the J call TRBJ2-1; D remains ambiguous. CDR1 MGHRA and CDR2 YSYEKL come from the germline V gene. The ends were cut back, 0 bases at V and 6 bases at J, with 9 bases in the middle. CDR3 length: 14 residues.

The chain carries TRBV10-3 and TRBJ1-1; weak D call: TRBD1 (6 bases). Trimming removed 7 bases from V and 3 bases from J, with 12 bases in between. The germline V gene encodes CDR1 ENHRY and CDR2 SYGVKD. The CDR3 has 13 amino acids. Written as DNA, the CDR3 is TGTGCCATCACCCCGGGGGCAGACACTGAAGCTTTCTTT. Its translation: CAITPGADTEAFF.

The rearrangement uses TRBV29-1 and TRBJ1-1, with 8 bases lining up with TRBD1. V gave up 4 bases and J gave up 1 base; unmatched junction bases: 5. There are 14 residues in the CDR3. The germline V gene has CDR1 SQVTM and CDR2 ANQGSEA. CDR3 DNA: TGCAGCGTTGGACAGGGGACAAGGAACACTGAAGCTTTCTTT. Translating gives CSVGQGTRNTEAFF.

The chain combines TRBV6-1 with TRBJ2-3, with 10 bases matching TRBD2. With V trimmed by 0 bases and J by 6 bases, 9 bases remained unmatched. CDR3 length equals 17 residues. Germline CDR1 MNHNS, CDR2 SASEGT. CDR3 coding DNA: TGTGCCAGCAGTGAAGCAGGAGCGGGGGGGCCCAGCGATACGCAGTATTTT. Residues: CASSEAGAGGPSDTQYF.

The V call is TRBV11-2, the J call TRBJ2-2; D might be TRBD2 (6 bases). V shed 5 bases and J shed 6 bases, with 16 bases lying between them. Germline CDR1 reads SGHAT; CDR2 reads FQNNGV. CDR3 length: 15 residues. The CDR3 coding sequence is TGTGCCAGCAGCCAGCGAGGGGACTTCGCCGGGGAGCTGTTTTTT. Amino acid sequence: CASSQRGDFAGELFF. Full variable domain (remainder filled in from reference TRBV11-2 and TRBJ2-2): EAGVAQSPRYKIIEKRQSVAFWCNPISGHATLYWYQQILGQGPKLLIQFQNNGVVDDSQLPKDRFSAERLKGVDSTLKIQPAKLEDSAVYLCASSQRGDFAGELFFGEGSRLTVL.

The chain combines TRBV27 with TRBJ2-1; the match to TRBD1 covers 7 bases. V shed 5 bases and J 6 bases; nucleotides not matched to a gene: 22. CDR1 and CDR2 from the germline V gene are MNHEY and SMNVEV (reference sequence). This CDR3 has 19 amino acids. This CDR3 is CASSPVGDSIKKYGNEQFF. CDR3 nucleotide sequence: TGTGCCAGCAGTCCTGTCGGGGACAGCATCAAGAAGTATGGCAATGAGCAGTTCTTC.

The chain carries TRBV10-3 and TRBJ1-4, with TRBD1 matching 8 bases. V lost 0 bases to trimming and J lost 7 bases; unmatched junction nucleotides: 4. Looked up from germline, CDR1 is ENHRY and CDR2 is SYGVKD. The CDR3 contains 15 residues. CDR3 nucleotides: TGTGCCATCAGTGAGTCAGTGACAGGGGCTGAAAAACTGTTTTTT. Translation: CAISESVTGAEKLFF.

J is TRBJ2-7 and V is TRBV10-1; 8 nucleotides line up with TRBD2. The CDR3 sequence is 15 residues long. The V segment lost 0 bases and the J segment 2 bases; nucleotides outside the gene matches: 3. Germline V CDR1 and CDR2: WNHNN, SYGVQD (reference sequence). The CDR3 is CASSESSTSAYEQYF. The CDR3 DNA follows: TGCGCCAGCAGTGAGTCATCGACTAGCGCCTACGAGCAGTACTTC.

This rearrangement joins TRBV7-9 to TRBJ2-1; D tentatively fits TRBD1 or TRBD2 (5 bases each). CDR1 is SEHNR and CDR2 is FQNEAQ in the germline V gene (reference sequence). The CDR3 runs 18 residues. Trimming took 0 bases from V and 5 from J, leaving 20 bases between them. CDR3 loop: CASSLAVMGPNGDNEQFF. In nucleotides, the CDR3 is TGTGCCAGCAGCTTAGCGGTTATGGGGCCCAACGGGGACAATGAGCAGTTCTTC.

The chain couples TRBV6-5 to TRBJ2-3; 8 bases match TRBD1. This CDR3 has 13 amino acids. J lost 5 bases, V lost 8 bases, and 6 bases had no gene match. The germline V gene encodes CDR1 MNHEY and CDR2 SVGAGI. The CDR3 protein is CASLGQGRDTQYF. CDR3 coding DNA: TGTGCCAGCCTCGGACAGGGACGAGATACGCAGTATTTT.

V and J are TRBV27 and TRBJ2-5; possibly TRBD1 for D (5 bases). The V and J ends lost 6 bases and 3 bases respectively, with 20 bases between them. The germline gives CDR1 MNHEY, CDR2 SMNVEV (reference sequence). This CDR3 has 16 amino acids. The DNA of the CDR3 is TGTGCCAGCAGAAAATTAATCCCCAGGGCAGAAGAGACCCAGTACTTC. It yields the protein CASRKLIPRAEETQYF.

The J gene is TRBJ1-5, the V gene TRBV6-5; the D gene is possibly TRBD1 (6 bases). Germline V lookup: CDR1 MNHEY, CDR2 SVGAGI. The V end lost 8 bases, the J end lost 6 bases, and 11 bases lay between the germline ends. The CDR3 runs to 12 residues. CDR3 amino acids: CASGGISQPQHF. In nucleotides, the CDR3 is TGTGCCAGCGGGGGCATTTCTCAGCCCCAGCATTTT.

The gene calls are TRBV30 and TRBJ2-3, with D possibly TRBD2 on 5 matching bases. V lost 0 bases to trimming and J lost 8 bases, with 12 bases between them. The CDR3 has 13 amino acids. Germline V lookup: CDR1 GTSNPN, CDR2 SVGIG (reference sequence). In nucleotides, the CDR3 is TGTGCCTGGAGTGTAAAGTTGCGGGTTACGCAGTATTTT. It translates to CAWSVKLRVTQYF.

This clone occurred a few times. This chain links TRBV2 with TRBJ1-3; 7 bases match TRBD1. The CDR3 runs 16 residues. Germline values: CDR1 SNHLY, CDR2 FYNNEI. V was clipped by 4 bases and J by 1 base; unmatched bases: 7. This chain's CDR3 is CASSVGQEGSGNTIYF. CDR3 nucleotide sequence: TGTGCCAGCAGTGTAGGACAGGAGGGGTCTGGAAACACCATATATTTT.

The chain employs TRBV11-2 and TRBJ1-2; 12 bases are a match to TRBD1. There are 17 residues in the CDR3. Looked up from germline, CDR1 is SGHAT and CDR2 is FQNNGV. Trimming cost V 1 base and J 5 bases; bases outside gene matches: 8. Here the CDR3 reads CASSLVPGQGASYGYTF. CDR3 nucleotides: TGTGCCAGCAGCTTAGTACCGGGACAGGGGGCGAGTTATGGCTACACCTTC.

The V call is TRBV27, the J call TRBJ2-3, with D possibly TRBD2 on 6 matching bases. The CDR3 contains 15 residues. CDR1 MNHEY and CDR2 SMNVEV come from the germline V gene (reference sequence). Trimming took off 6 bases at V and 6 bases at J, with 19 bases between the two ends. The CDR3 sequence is CASRPPSAVADTQYF. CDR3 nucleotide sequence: TGTGCCAGCAGGCCGCCTAGCGCGGTGGCGGATACGCAGTATTTT.

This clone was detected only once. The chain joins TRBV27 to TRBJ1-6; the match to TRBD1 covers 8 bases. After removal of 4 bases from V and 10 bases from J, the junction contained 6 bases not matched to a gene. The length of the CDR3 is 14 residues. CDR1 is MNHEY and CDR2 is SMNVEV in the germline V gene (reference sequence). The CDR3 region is CASSSQQGGSPLHF. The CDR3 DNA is TGTGCCAGCAGTTCCCAACAGGGGGGGTCACCCCTCCACTTT.

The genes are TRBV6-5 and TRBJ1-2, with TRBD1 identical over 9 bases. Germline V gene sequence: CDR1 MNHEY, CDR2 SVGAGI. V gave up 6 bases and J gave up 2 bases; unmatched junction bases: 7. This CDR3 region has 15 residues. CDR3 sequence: CASSRRTGENYGYTF. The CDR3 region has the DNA TGTGCCAGCAGCCGCCGGACAGGGGAAAACTATGGCTACACCTTC.